Detailed here is one TCR beta chain. Its matching antigen is unknown. The data stem from a study of molecular identifiers for immune sequencing clone quantification. In the study overall: Across replicate runs, RNA obtained from about 21,000 or 97,000 naive CD8 cells was divided into five, with four undergoing sequencing. General study points: Highly expanded clones may be undercounted when identical TCR molecules share barcodes.

Germline CDR1 MNHEY, CDR2 SMNVEV (reference sequence). V dropped 1 base and J dropped 1 base, with 8 bases sitting between them. This CDR3 comprises 14 residues. Via MiXCR, TCRdb re-called the PCR reads, giving one row per CDR3 protein. The profile shows some 320,000 distinct CDR3 sequences, about a fifth of them singletons. When naive CD8 T cells were sorted, they were gated as CD8+CD4-CCR7+CD45RA+. V is TRBV27 and J is TRBJ2-7, with a tentative D call TRBD1 (5 bases). The specimen was naive CD8+ T cells from blood, with Jurkat cell RNA spiked in. Sample subset: FACS-sorted CD8+CD4-CCR7+CD45RA+ naive T cells. The receptor was derived from a human donor in good health. Some libraries in this study had Jurkat cell RNA spiked in. The CDR3 nucleotides are TGTGCCAGCAGTTTATGGGCAGGGTCCTACGAGCAGTACTTC. Translated, it gives CASSLWAGSYEQYF.